The 10 T cell receptor beta chains given below trace back to one sample, sequenced in a study of T-cell reconstitution after alpha-beta-depleted transplantation in children. TCRbeta library construction was performed incorporating unique molecular identifiers. One entry per CDR3 protein results from TCRdb running MiXCR on the PCR reads. The table includes some 500,000 distinct CDR3 sequences, approximately 20% detected once. Sequences were derived from PBMCs from the stem cell graft donor, sampled from the stem cell graft. Receptor source: a human donor who donated a stem cell graft to a child with acute lymphoblastic leukemia.

This clonotype has only a few counts. The genes are TRBV21-1 and TRBJ2-7; TRBD1, as called in the table, went unchecked against the DNA. TRBV21-1 is recorded as a pseudogene. This CDR3 is built from 15 residues. The CDR3 spells CASSKPGTGSYEQYF. As DNA, the CDR3 is TGTGCCAGCAGCAAACCCGGGACAGGGTCCTACGAGCAGTACTTC.

The chain's CDR3 is CASSFSAGGSGEAFF. The CDR3, as DNA: TGTGCCAGCAGTTTTTCGGCAGGGGGTTCAGGTGAAGCTTTCTTT. The gene calls are TRBV12-3 or TRBV12-4 and TRBJ1-1; 7 positions agree with TRBD1. CDR3 size: 15 residues. Losses at the gene ends were 3 bases for V and 7 bases for J; bases not matched to a gene: 11.

This clonotype was counted a few times. The V gene is TRBV7-9, the J gene TRBJ1-4; D is ambiguous. The CDR3 is made up of 13 amino acids. Trimming removed 0 bases from V and 10 bases from J, with 9 bases in between. Per the germline V gene, CDR1 is SEHNR and CDR2 is FQNEAQ (reference sequence). CDR3: CASSLAQGLKLFF. The CDR3 DNA follows: TGTGCCAGCAGCTTAGCTCAAGGTCTAAAACTGTTTTTT.

The chain combines TRBV5-1 with TRBJ2-7; D not certain. Trimming removed 4 bases at V and 3 bases at J, with 11 bases between. Germline CDR1 SGHRS, CDR2 YFSETQ. The CDR3 is 13 amino acids. The CDR3 reads CASSLGMGYEQYF. CDR3 bases: TGCGCCAGCAGCCTGGGGATGGGCTACGAGCAGTACTTC.

The chain couples TRBV19 to TRBJ1-1, with D uncertain. CDR3 size: 14 residues. Germline V gene data show CDR1 as LNHDA and CDR2 as SQIVND (reference sequence). Trimming pared 7 bases from V and 2 bases from J, leaving 14 bases between. The CDR3, as DNA: TGTGCCAGTACCTGGGGAACTAGAAACACTGAAGCTTTCTTT. Encoded protein: CASTWGTRNTEAFF. Full variable domain (rest looked up from reference TRBV19 and TRBJ1-1): DGGITQSPKYLFRKEGQNVTLSCEQNLNHDAMYWYRQDPGQGLRLIYYSQIVNDFQKGDIAEGYSVSREKKESFPLTVTSAQKNPTAFYLCASTWGTRNTEAFFGQGTRLTVV.

This clonotype was found a few times. The V call is TRBV2, the J call TRBJ1-1, with a weak D call TRBD1 (5 bases). Trimming left V 5 bases short and J 5 bases short, with 12 bases between. The germline CDR1 and CDR2 sequences are SNHLY and FYNNEI. CDR3 length: 13 residues. The CDR3 DNA reads as TGTGCCAGCAGTATGGGGGGGAGAACTGAAGCTTTCTTT. It translates to CASSMGGRTEAFF. The full variable domain, completed using reference TRBV2 and TRBJ1-1, is EPEVTQTPSHQVTQMGQEVILRCVPISNHLYFYWYRQILGQKVEFLVSFYNNEISEKSEIFDDQFSVERPDGSNFTLKIRSTKLEDSAMYFCASSMGGRTEAFFGQGTRLTVV.

This clonotype was observed a handful of times. DNA for the CDR3: TGTGCCAGCAGGTACCGGGTCATCGGCGCAGATACGCAGTATTTT. It is translated as CASRYRVIGADTQYF. The chain is built from TRBV6-5 and TRBJ2-3; D uncertain. The CDR3 runs to 15 residues. V lost 6 bases to trimming and J lost 4 bases, with 17 bases between them. Per the germline V gene, CDR1 is MNHEY and CDR2 is SVGAGI.

The CDR3 loop is CASSYPAGGKNIQYF. Written as DNA, the CDR3 is TGTGCCAGCAGTTACCCTGCGGGAGGGAAAAACATTCAGTACTTC. The V gene is TRBV6-5, the J gene TRBJ2-4; 9 bases are a match to TRBD2. Trimming took 2 bases from V and 4 from J; bases not matched to a gene: 3. CDR3 size: 15 residues. The germline gives CDR1 MNHEY, CDR2 SVGAGI.

CDR3 sequence (DNA): TGTGCCAGCAGCCATCCCCCGGAGATCGGGGAGACCCAGTACTTC. Its protein product is CASSHPPEIGETQYF. This sequence joins TRBV3-1 and TRBJ2-5; D unclear. CDR1 LGHDT and CDR2 YNNKEL come from the germline V gene (reference sequence). V was trimmed by 3 bases and J by 5 bases, leaving 16 bases between them. This CDR3 has 15 residues.

This chain connects TRBV2 to TRBJ2-1, with 7 bases fitting TRBD2. This CDR3 spans 10 amino acids. The V gene end was trimmed by 10 bases and the J gene end by 8 bases; junction bases not matched to a gene: 2. CDR1 and CDR2 (germline): SNHLY, FYNNEI. The CDR3 nucleotides read TGTGCCACCGCGGGAGATGAGCAGTTCTTC. Translated: CATAGDEQFF.